The 16 T cell receptor beta chains presented below share a single source sample, sequenced in a study of cytomegalovirus exposure and HLA in healthy donors. PCR involved 60 Vbeta and 13 Jbeta primers. This table comes from immunoSEQ multiplex PCR, and its TCRdb copy is limited to in-frame clones, with some not included. The data hold 160,000 or so clones, with around 75% observed a single time. Sequencing used PBMCs. The receptors here all came from a young man in good health and CMV-seropositive.

The chain is built from TRBV29-1 and TRBJ1-1, with D unclear. Germline V gene lookup returns CDR1 SQVTM and CDR2 ANQGSEA. Trimming cost V 7 bases and J 5 bases, with 11 bases left between them. This CDR3 is 11 amino acids long. CDR3 residues: CSAFPGTEAFF. The CDR3 DNA reads TGCAGCGCCTTCCCCGGGACTGAAGCTTTCTTT.

The CDR3 coding sequence is TGTGCCAGTAGTATTTCCCCAGGGAGGGGGGGGTTCGCGGAGCAGTTCTTC. Its translation is CASSISPGRGGFAEQFF. The rearrangement uses TRBV19 and TRBJ2-1; D possibly corresponds to TRBD2 (7 bases). This CDR3 spans 17 amino acids. Trimming pared 3 bases from V and 10 bases from J, leaving 25 bases between. CDR1 and CDR2 (germline): LNHDA, SQIVND (reference sequence).

V gene TRBV29-1 combines with J gene TRBJ2-1; 8 bases map to TRBD2. Germline-derived CDR1 and CDR2 are SQVTM and ANQGSEA. The CDR3 has 12 amino acids. Trimming removed 5 bases from V and 5 bases from J; junction bases left unmatched: 2. CDR3 sequence: CSVLAGNNEQFF. CDR3 DNA sequence: TGCAGCGTTTTAGCGGGGAACAATGAGCAGTTCTTC.

In this sample, this clone turned up a few times. The rearrangement links TRBV9 to TRBJ1-2, with 8 bases identical to TRBD1. After removal of 4 bases from V and 4 bases from J, the junction contained 9 bases not matched to a gene. CDR3 length: 15 residues. CDR1 SGDLS and CDR2 YYNGEE come from the germline V gene. CDR3 in amino acids: CASSPTPGQVYGYTF. The CDR3 DNA follows: TGTGCCAGCAGCCCAACCCCGGGACAGGTCTATGGCTACACCTTC. The whole variable domain, filled in from reference TRBV9 and TRBJ1-2, reads DSGVTQTPKHLITATGQRVTLRCSPRSGDLSVYWYQQSLDQGLQFLIQYYNGEERAKGNILERFSAQQFPDLHSELNLSSLELGDSALYFCASSPTPGQVYGYTFGSGTRLTVV.

V and J are TRBV6-5 and TRBJ1-2; D remains unclear. The V end lost 5 bases, the J end lost 5 bases, and 15 bases lay between the germline ends. The CDR3 covers 14 residues. Germline CDR1 MNHEY, CDR2 SVGAGI. The DNA of the CDR3 is TGTGCCAGCAGTCGCAGGTCTTTGGATTATGGCTACACCTTC. It encodes CASSRRSLDYGYTF.

In this sample, this clone turned up a few times. The sample has other DNA sequences that encode this CDR3 too. J is TRBJ2-1 and V is TRBV6-6, with D unresolved. In germline, CDR1 is MNHNY, CDR2 SVGAGI (reference sequence). This CDR3 has 15 residues. V was shortened by 2 bases and J by 0 bases, with 8 bases between the two germline ends. CDR3 sequence: CASSYEASSYNEQFF. For the CDR3, the DNA is TGTGCCAGCAGTTACGAGGCTAGCTCCTACAATGAGCAGTTCTTC.

V gene TRBV30 combines with J gene TRBJ2-2, with D possibly TRBD1 on 6 matching bases. The ends were cut back, 2 bases at V and 2 bases at J, with 9 bases in the middle. This CDR3 spans 14 amino acids. Germline V CDR1 and CDR2: GTSNPN, SVGIG (reference sequence). CDR3 DNA: TGTGCCTGGAGTATGGACAGTAACACCGGGGAGCTGTTTTTT. This translates into CAWSMDSNTGELFF.

CDR3 in DNA: TGTGCCAGCAGCGTTGCGACAGGCTCTGGAAACACCATATATTTT. The encoded protein is CASSVATGSGNTIYF. This chain connects TRBV7-2 to TRBJ1-3; tentative D call: TRBD1 (6 bases). The CDR3 extends over 15 amino acids. CDR1 is SGHTA and CDR2 is FQGNSA in the germline V gene. Trimming stripped 5 bases from V and 0 bases from J, with 11 bases between.

This clone is a singleton in its sample. V is TRBV10-3 and J is TRBJ2-5; 10 nucleotides align to TRBD2. J lost 0 bases, V lost 3 bases, and 7 bases had no gene match. CDR1 is ENHRY and CDR2 is SYGVKD in the germline V gene. The CDR3 extends over 17 amino acids. DNA for the CDR3: TGTGCCATCAGTGATACTAGCGGGAAAGGGTACCAAGAGACCCAGTACTTC. It translates to CAISDTSGKGYQETQYF.

This rearrangement joins TRBV25-1 to TRBJ2-7, with 12 bases that match TRBD1. There are 15 residues in the CDR3. Germline V gives CDR1 MGHDK, CDR2 SYGVNS. Trimming removed 3 bases from V and 5 bases from J; junction bases left unmatched: 5. CDR3 nucleotides: TGTGCCAGCAGTGATCCGGGACAGGGGGCCCACGAGCAGTACGTC. Its protein product is CASSDPGQGAHEQYV.

This clone was observed a handful of times. J is TRBJ1-2 and V is TRBV29-1; no clear D. CDR1 is SQVTM, CDR2 ANQGSEA, per germline. The CDR3 totals 11 residues. V lost 5 bases, J lost 4 bases, and 8 bases lay in between. In DNA, the CDR3 is TGCAGCGTTCTACGGGGCTATGGCTACACCTTC. Translation: CSVLRGYGYTF.

The chain recombines TRBV10-3 with TRBJ1-6; D unclear. The length of the CDR3 is 15 residues. With 0 bases removed from V and 7 bases from J, the gap between germline ends came to 10 bases. Germline loops: CDR1 ENHRY, CDR2 SYGVKD. CDR3 region: CAISESYSRNSPLHF. The DNA of the CDR3 is TGTGCCATCAGTGAGTCGTACAGCCGGAATTCACCCCTCCACTTT.

The chain recombines TRBV27 with TRBJ2-2; D unclear. The CDR3 runs to 16 residues. Trimming shortened V by 5 bases and J by 2 bases, and 15 bases separated the two germline ends. Germline V lookup: CDR1 MNHEY, CDR2 SMNVEV (reference sequence). In DNA, the CDR3 is TGTGCCAGCAGTCCCCTCGGGTCAGTTAACACCGGGGAGCTGTTTTTT. Translated: CASSPLGSVNTGELFF.

This rearrangement joins TRBV5-8 to TRBJ2-7; D might be TRBD1 (5 bases). There are 14 residues in the CDR3. Germline V gene sequence: CDR1 SGHTS, CDR2 YDEGEE. Trimming removed 0 bases from V and 2 bases from J, with 9 bases in between. The CDR3 DNA sequence: TGTGCCAGCAGCTTGGGTCCAGGGCCCTACGAGCAGTACGTC. Residues: CASSLGPGPYEQYV.

This clone was found a few times. The chain links TRBV7-2 to TRBJ2-7, with D perhaps TRBD1 (5 bases). The CDR3 sequence is 15 residues long. Germline CDR1 is SGHTA and CDR2 is FQGNSA. V lost 3 bases to trimming and J lost 5 bases, with 17 bases between them. DNA of the CDR3: TGTGCCAGCAGCTTGGGGAACGGACATGTCGACGAGCAGTACGTC. It codes for CASSLGNGHVDEQYV.

DNA of the CDR3: TGCGCCAGCAGCCTAGGGGCCGGGACTACCTCTGACAATGAGCAGTTCTTC. This translates into CASSLGAGTTSDNEQFF. The chain combines TRBV5-1 with TRBJ2-1, with TRBD2 matching over 7 bases. V was pared by 4 bases and J by 5 bases, with 15 bases of the junction left unmatched. This CDR3 spans 17 amino acids. The V gene's germline CDR1 is SGHRS and CDR2 YFSETQ. Full variable domain (missing parts from reference TRBV5-1 and TRBJ2-1): KAGVTQTPRYLIKTRGQQVTLSCSPISGHRSVSWYQQTPGQGLQFLFEYFSETQRNKGNFPGRFSGRQFSNSRSEMNVSTLELGDSALYLCASSLGAGTTSDNEQFFGPGTRLTVL.